A few counts support the clone carrying this T cell receptor beta chain. Its antigen is not identified. Both 60 Vbeta primers and 13 Jbeta primers went into the PCR. In the authors' methods: Approximately 11 million of the roughly 77 million unique TCR beta chains counted in a later analysis were shared. The assay was immunoSEQ multiplex PCR, and TCRdb's table has in-frame clones only and misses some. V and J calls and clone size are as listed in that table; D and trimming were resolved from the DNA. The data show approximately 150,000 clones, 70% to 85% seen once. The data stem from a study of cytomegalovirus exposure and HLA in healthy donors. Overall study findings and caveats: An analysis that came later showed most CMV-associated TCR beta chains appearing HLA-restricted.

Germline V gives CDR1 SGHNT, CDR2 YYREEE (reference sequence). With 4 bases clipped from V and 4 bases from J, the junction kept 7 bases outside the gene matches. The CDR3 is 16 amino acids. Specimen: PBMCs. The chain uses TRBV5-4 and TRBJ2-6, with 8 nucleotides matching TRBD1. The receptor's source is a young man in good health and CMV-seronegative. In DNA, the CDR3 is TGTGCCAGCAGCCTGAGGACAGGGTGGGGGGCCAACGTCCTGACTTTC. It is translated as CASSLRTGWGANVLTF.